This paragraph reports one T cell receptor (beta chain). The antigen it binds to is not known. It has no much larger one-base neighbor in the sample; base qualities were not kept. One collaborating source in Seattle enrolled patients while the patients were actively infected and followed the patients over time throughout the course of disease. The collaborating institutions used their own protocols to collect whole blood in K2EDTA tubes. For TCRbeta analysis, collaborator samples were shipped as frozen whole blood, as isolated PBMCs, or as DNA extracted from either sample type. V ends up 4 bases short and J 2 bases short, with an unmatched junction base count of 14. The cysteine opens and the phenylalanine closes a CDR3 of 17 amino acids. The kept DNA is CDR3 alone, 51 bases in frame from the first base. CDR1 and CDR2 are read off the germline V gene as SGHRS and YFSETQ. This record comes from a study of blood T cell repertoires in COVID-19 (TCRdb year 2020). For the wider study: The collaborator samples originated in the United States, Italy and Spain and spanned the acute and convalescent phases of COVID-19. A de-identified subject ID, COVID-19 status, age in years and sex were almost always included in the sample metadata. A freely available public database, intended as a resource for researchers studying the immune response to SARS-CoV-2, is where the repertoires were released. The material from the prospective study consisted of cDNA or gDNA derived from T cells, B-cell-depleted T cells, or PBMCs. Deeply sampled blood TCRbeta repertoires from subjects exposed to, actively infected with, or recovered from COVID-19 were included in the dataset. Where HLA class I and class II types were available, the types were taken from metadata supplied by the sample provider, not from assay-based typing. Samples came from the ongoing ImmuneRACE study (first 160 participants) plus 1,254 subjects from 6 global collaborators. The paper as a whole reports these results and caveats: Clinical and demographic metadata were provided uncurated, with the amount varying by source and participant.

TCRbeta CDR3 regions were amplified from genomic DNA using the immunoSEQ Assay, a bias-controlled multiplex PCR. On the study's bioinformatics: Nucleated cell counts per sample were estimated from amplification of reference gene primers within the assay. To quantify the absolute abundance of each unique TCRbeta CDR3 rearrangement, sequence reads were collapsed and filtered. Productive Simpson clonality was computed per sample as the square root of Simpson's diversity index over productive rearrangements. This immuneACCESS table, as held by TCRdb, lists in-frame sequences with V and J called but not all clones. Of the missing ones, under half trace to an unresolved V gene in checked studies; the others have no known cause. That table is the source of V, J and clone size, and D and trimming were worked out from the DNA. In all, the sample holds roughly 380,000 clones, and about 91% of those were seen once. The ten largest clones represent roughly 1.5% of the sample.

The material sequenced was peripheral blood. This sequence was found in a woman aged 40 to 50 with COVID-19, enrolled during active disease. The chain is made from TRBV5-1 and TRBJ1-1; 7 central nucleotides agree with TRBD1. This receptor has the CDR3 CASSPRDSPGKNTEAFF. In nucleotide form, the sequence is TGCGCCAGCAGCCCCCGGGACAGTCCGGGAAAAAACACTGAAGCTTTCTTT.